The source of this T cell receptor (beta chain) is a study of blood T cell repertoires in COVID-19. The J segment lost 1 base and the V segment lost 3 bases, leaving 8 bases of the junction unmatched. The CDR3 is made up of 15 amino acids. Germline lookup yields CDR1 GTSNPN and CDR2 SVGIG (reference sequence). In the original processing: Reference gene primer amplification gave estimated nucleated cell counts. The data were produced by immunoSEQ multiplex PCR, yet TCRdb's version contains in-frame clones alone and is incomplete. That table gives V, J and clone size, and the DNA gave D and trimming. The sample carries about 120,000 clones, about 79% recorded once.

The chain recombines TRBV30 with TRBJ1-2; 7 nucleotides match TRBD1. This sequence was found in a woman in her 70s with acute or convalescent COVID-19. Sequencing used peripheral blood. CDR3 in amino acids: CAWSRGGTVNYGYTF. Here the CDR3 DNA reads TGTGCCTGGAGCCGTGGCGGGACAGTTAACTATGGCTACACCTTC.